The 7 T cell receptor beta chains below all came from one sample that was sequenced in a study of CD8 T cells in Susac syndrome. RNA amounts of about 0.5 to 1 ug underwent reverse transcription with random hexamers. Via MiXCR, TCRdb re-called the immunoSEQ multiplex PCR reads, giving one row per CDR3 protein. The sample shows 350,000 to 550,000 distinct CDR3 sequences, approximately 89% of them seen only once. Sequenced input: CD8+ T cells from PBMCs. The receptors originated from a human donor with multiple sclerosis.

This clonotype was seen only a few times. The CDR3 coding sequence is TGCGCCAGCAGCGCCGGGACAGGGGTCTACGAGCAGTACTTC. It specifies CASSAGTGVYEQYF. The V and J genes are TRBV5-1 and TRBJ2-7; TRBD1 matches 10 bases. This CDR3 is 14 amino acids long. Germline V lookup: CDR1 SGHRS, CDR2 YFSETQ. Unmatched junction bases numbered 4, after V lost 4 bases and J lost 3 bases.

CDR3 coding DNA: TGTGCCAGCAGCCAAGAGTATAGGGCGAACACTGAAGCTTTCTTT. Protein sequence: CASSQEYRANTEAFF. The gene calls are TRBV4-2 and TRBJ1-1; D is uncertain. CDR1 LGHNA and CDR2 YNFKEQ come from the germline V gene. V was trimmed by 0 bases and J by 1 base, leaving 9 bases between them. CDR3 size: 15 residues.

The chain has TRBV9 and TRBJ2-2, with 7 bases fitting TRBD2. The ends lost 0 bases at V and 0 bases at J; junction bases unmatched: 2. The CDR3 has 16 residues. Germline CDR1 is SGDLS and CDR2 is YYNGEE. Here the CDR3 reads CASSVEGLPNTGELFF. For the CDR3, the DNA is TGTGCCAGCAGCGTAGAGGGACTACCGAACACCGGGGAGCTGTTTTTT.

This clonotype was counted only a few times. This rearrangement joins TRBV6-1 to TRBJ2-7, with D unclear. Germline V lookup: CDR1 MNHNS, CDR2 SASEGT. This CDR3 spans 14 amino acids. The ends were cut back, 5 bases at V and 2 bases at J, with 13 bases in the middle. The DNA for the CDR3 is TGTGCCAGCAGTTCGTCCGTATCCGCCTACGAGCAGTACTTC. Amino acid sequence: CASSSSVSAYEQYF.

The chain uses TRBV27 and TRBJ1-1, with no clear D. V was pared by 1 base and J by 1 base, with 10 bases between. Germline CDR1 is MNHEY and CDR2 is SMNVEV (reference sequence). This CDR3 is 15 amino acids long. For the CDR3, the DNA is TGTGCCAGCAGTTTATTAGGCAGATCGAACACTGAAGCTTTCTTT. Residues: CASSLLGRSNTEAFF.

The chain is built from TRBV7-9 and TRBJ1-3; D ambiguous. Trimming cost V 1 base and J 0 bases, with 7 bases left between them. The V gene's germline CDR1 is SEHNR and CDR2 FQNEAQ (reference sequence). CDR3 length equals 15 residues. CDR3 sequence reads: CASSLVADSGNTIYF. In DNA, the CDR3 is TGTGCCAGCAGCTTAGTCGCGGACTCTGGAAACACCATATATTTT.

CDR3 in DNA: TGTGCCAGCAGCGCCTCCGGGACTAGATCCTACGAGCAGTACTTC. As protein: CASSASGTRSYEQYF. The chain couples TRBV11-2 to TRBJ2-7; 8 nucleotides agree with TRBD2. Germline V CDR1 and CDR2: SGHAT, FQNNGV. This CDR3 region has 15 residues. Unmatched junction bases numbered 7, after V lost 5 bases and J lost 1 base.